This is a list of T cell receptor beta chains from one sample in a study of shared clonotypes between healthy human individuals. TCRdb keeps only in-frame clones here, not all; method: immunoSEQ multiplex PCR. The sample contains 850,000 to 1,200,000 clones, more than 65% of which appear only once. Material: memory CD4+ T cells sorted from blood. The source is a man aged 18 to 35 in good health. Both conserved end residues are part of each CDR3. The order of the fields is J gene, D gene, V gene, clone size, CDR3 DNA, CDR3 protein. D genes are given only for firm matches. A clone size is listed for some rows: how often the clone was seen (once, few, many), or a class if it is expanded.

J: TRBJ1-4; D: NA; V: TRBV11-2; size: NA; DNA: TGTGCCAGCAGCTTACGGGTGGGGATTGTCGATGAAAAACTGTTTTTT; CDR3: CASSLRVGIVDEKLFF
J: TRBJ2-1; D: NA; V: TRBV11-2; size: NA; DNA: TGTGCCAGCAGCTTAGGGGGGGTATTCCGGCAGTTCTTC; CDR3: CASSLGGVFRQFF
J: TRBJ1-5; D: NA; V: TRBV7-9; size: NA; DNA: TGTGCCAGCAGCCTAGGGGAGCAGCCCCAGCATTTT; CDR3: CASSLGEQPQHF
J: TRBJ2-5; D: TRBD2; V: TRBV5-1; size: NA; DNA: TGCGCCAGCAGCCGCCAAGGGGGACTAGCGGGCCAAGAGACCCAGTACTTC; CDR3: CASSRQGGLAGQETQYF
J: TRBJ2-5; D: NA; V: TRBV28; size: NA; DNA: TGTGCCAGCAGCCCGCCTGGGGCGAGGGAGACCCAGTACTTC; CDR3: CASSPPGARETQYF
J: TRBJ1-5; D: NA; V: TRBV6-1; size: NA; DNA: TGTGCCGTCCATCGCGTAGGGAACAATCAGCCCCAGCATTTT; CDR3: CAVHRVGNNQPQHF
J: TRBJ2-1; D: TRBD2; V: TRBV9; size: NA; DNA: TGTGCCAGCAGCCCGGACCCCACTAGCGGGACCGTCCAGTTCTTC; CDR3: CASSPDPTSGTVQFF
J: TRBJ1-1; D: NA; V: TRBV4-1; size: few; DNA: TGCGCCAGCAGCCCCCCGGGACGGAAGAACACTGAAGCTTTCTTT; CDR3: CASSPPGRKNTEAFF
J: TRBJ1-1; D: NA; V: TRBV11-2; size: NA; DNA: TGTGCCAGCAGCTTAGGGACTGTGAACACTGAAGCTTTCTTT; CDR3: CASSLGTVNTEAFF
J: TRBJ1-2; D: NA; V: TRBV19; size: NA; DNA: TGTGCCAGTCGAGGGCAGGACTATGGCTACACCTTC; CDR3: CASRGQDYGYTF
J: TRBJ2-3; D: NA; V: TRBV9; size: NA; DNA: TGTGCCAGCAGCGTAGGCGACACAGATACGCAGTATTTT; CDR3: CASSVGDTDTQYF
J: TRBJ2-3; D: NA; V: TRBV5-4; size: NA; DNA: TGTGCCAGCAGCTTGGGAGGGCCTAGCACAGATACGCAGTATTTT; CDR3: CASSLGGPSTDTQYF
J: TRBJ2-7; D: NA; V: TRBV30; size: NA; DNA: TGTGCCTGGAGTGTAAGGAGCGGAGGTACCTACGAGCAGTACTTC; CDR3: CAWSVRSGGTYEQYF
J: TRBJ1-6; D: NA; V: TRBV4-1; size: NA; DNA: TGCGCCAGCAGCCAAACTCGCCTGGGGTCACCCCTCCACTTT; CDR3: CASSQTRLGSPLHF
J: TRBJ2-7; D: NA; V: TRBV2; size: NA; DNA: TGTGCCAGCAGTGAGGGCGGGGCTTCCTACGAGCAGTACTTC; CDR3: CASSEGGASYEQYF
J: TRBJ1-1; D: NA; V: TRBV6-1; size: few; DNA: TGTGCCAGCAGTGCGCTAGGGGCCGGGAGGGCTTTCTTT; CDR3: CASSALGAGRAFF
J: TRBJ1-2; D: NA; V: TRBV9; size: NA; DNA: TGTGCCAGCAGCCCACACGAGGGGGGGCTTGCTGGCTACACCTTC; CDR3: CASSPHEGGLAGYTF
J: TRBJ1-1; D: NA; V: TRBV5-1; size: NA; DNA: TGCGCCAGCAGCTTGGCTACAGTGAACACTGAAGCTTTCTTT; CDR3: CASSLATVNTEAFF
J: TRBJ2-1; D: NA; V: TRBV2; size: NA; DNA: TGTGCCAGCAAGCTTACATACAATGAGCAGTTCTTC; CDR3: CASKLTYNEQFF